This TCR beta chain is from a study of cytomegalovirus exposure and HLA in healthy donors. Study observations and caveats: Whilst most TCR sequences proved rare, a subset of public TCRs occurred across many donors.

Germline loops: CDR1 LNHDA, CDR2 SQIVND (reference sequence). V was clipped by 3 bases and J by 5 bases, with 13 bases between them. This CDR3 has 14 residues. Clones were read by immunoSEQ multiplex PCR, and TCRdb kept only the in-frame ones, dropping some. The repertoire holds about 150,000 clones, with approximately 94% as singletons. Comments on this clone: What it binds is not known.

The sequencing input was PBMCs. This TCR came from a young man in good health and CMV-seropositive. J is TRBJ2-5 and V is TRBV19, with a weak D call TRBD2 (7 bases). CDR3 residues: CASSMSRGGETQYF. CDR3 in DNA: TGTGCCAGTAGTATGTCCAGGGGAGGGGAGACCCAGTACTTC.